The entry below describes one T cell receptor beta chain. Its cognate antigen has yet to be identified. A read error may account for a junction end that differs from germline. Library prep was done by multiplex PCR. For sequencing, an Illumina HiSeq 2500 was employed. TCRbeta libraries were constructed through three rounds of nested PCR with primers (Table S4) according to protocols modified from ARM-PCR. Before sequencing, PCR products of 200-500 bp were cut from the gel and purified using the QIAquick gel extraction kit. In the paper's pipeline: Trimmomatic was used to clean the reads, FLASH merged the cleaned reads into complete CDR3 sequences, and MiTCR assigned the sequences to V(D)J germline segments. Clonal diversity was calculated as the inverse Simpson's index using VDJtools. In-frame sequences lacking a premature stop codon were counted as productive reads. TCRdb ran its own pipeline on the public reads, namely fastp trimming at Q25 and MiXCR clone calling, and kept in-frame beta chains. Rows are combined by CDR3 protein, so each entry shows the most common genes and DNA. TCRdb assigned the V and J calls; the authors' analysis was not used. The sample table records about 140,000 distinct CDR3 sequences; approximately 64% of these occur just once. 15% to 20% of the sample rests with the top ten.

The source of the sample is a study of tumor and adjacent non-tumor tissue in lung cancer (dated by TCRdb to the late 2010s). Turning to the overall study: By cancer type, the cohort comprised eleven to twelve adenocarcinoma patients, 2 squamous cell carcinoma patients and 1 small cell lung cancer patient. The approximately 15 enrolled patients, of whom some ten were men and 5 were women, were aged 31 to 76 years and were diagnosed with TNM stage I to III disease. Sequencing generated a total of approximately 130 million productive TCRbeta reads, averaging around 4.2 million reads per sample. Bulk TCRbeta repertoires were compared between lung tumor tissue and matched distant non-tumor lung tissue obtained from about 16 lung cancer patients. A few dozen paired specimens, one tumor and one normal lung sample per patient, were profiled by TCRbeta CDR3 sequencing.

Study-level results and caveats: Neither the sequencing platform nor unique molecular identifiers are mentioned in the methods. A significantly larger cumulative share of the repertoire was made up by the top 100 clones in normal lung than in tumor tissue. Younger patients had significantly higher TCR diversity, and higher tumor TCR diversity was associated with shorter overall and disease-free survival. Peripheral blood was not sequenced, so blood TCRbeta repertoires were not examined in the lung cancer patients of the study. Only approximately 16 patients were included in the cohort, and the need for larger samples and more detailed clinical data was noted by the authors. Tumor tissue showed significantly higher TCR diversity (inverse Simpson) than normal lung tissue, at about 410 vs 180 (P = 0.0075, Mann-Whitney U test).

From the cysteine through the phenylalanine, the CDR3 covers 12 amino acids. Only the CDR3 DNA is retained, 36 bases long and in frame from the first base. RNA was extracted from bulk unsorted tissue and checked for quality with a NanoDrop ND-1000 and an Agilent 2100. The donors were newly diagnosed lung cancer patients admitted for thoracic surgery in China from August to November 2014 who had not received prior chemotherapy. The study excluded patients who had received radiotherapy or chemotherapy before or who had another cancer at the same time. Pieces of surgical tissue measuring roughly 1-2.3 cm3 were kept in RNAlater solution and stored at -80 degrees C until use.

The rearranged chain carries TRBV12-3 or TRBV12-4 and TRBJ2-1; the D gene is perhaps TRBD1, from 7 matching bases. Input material: lung tumor tissue. The receptor was derived from a man between 60 and 75 years old with small cell lung cancer. The CDR3: CASCFNRGGEFF. The DNA sequence is as follows: TGTGCCAGCTGTTTTAACAGGGGCGGGGAGTTCTTC.